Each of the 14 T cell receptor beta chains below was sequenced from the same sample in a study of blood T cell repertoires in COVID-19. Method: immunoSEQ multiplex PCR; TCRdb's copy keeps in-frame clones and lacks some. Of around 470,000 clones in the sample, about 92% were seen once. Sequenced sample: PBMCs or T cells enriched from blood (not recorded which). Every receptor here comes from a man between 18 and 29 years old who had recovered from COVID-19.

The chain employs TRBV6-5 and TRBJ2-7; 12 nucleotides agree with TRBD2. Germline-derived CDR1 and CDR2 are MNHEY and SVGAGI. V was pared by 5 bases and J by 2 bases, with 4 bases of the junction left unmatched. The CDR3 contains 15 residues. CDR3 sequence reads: CASSTLAGGTYEQYF. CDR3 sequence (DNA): TGTGCCAGCAGTACACTAGCGGGAGGAACCTACGAGCAGTACTTC.

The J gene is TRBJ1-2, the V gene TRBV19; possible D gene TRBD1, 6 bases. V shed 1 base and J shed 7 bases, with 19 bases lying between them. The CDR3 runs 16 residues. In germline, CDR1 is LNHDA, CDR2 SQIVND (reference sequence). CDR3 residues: CASSIALDRRLGGYTF. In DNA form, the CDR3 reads TGTGCCAGTAGTATAGCCTTAGACAGGCGTTTGGGTGGCTACACCTTC. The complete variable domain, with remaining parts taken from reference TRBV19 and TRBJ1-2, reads DGGITQSPKYLFRKEGQNVTLSCEQNLNHDAMYWYRQDPGQGLRLIYYSQIVNDFQKGDIAEGYSVSREKKESFPLTVTSAQKNPTAFYLCASSIALDRRLGGYTFGSGTRLTVV.

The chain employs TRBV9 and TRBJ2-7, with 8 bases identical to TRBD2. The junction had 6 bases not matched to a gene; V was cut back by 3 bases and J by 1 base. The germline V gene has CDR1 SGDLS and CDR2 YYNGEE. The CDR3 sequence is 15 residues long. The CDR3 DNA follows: TGTGCCAGCAGCGCCCAATCTAGCGGGTCCTACGAGCAGTACTTC. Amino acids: CASSAQSSGSYEQYF.

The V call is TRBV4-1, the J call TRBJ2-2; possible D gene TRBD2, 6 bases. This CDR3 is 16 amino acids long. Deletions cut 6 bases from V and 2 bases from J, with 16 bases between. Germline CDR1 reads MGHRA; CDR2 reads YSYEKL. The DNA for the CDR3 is TGCGCCAGCAGGGGAAGGGAGGACGATAACACCGGGGAGCTGTTTTTT. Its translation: CASRGREDDNTGELFF.

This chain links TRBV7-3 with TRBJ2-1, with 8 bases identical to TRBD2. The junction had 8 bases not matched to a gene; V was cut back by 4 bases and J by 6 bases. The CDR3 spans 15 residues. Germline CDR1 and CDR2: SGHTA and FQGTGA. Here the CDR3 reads CASSSHPGLVNEQFF. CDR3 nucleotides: TGTGCCAGCAGCTCCCACCCGGGACTAGTCAATGAGCAGTTCTTC. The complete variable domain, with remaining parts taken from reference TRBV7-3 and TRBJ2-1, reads GAGVSQTPSNKVTEKGKYVELRCDPISGHTALYWYRQSLGQGPEFLIYFQGTGAADDSGLPNDRFFAVRPEGSVSTLKIQRTERGDSAVYLCASSSHPGLVNEQFFGPGTRLTVL.

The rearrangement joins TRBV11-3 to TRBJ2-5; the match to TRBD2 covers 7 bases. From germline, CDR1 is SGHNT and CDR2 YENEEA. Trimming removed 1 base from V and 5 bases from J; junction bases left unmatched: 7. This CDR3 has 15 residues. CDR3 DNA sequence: TGTGCCAGCAGCTTAGGCGGGGGAGGGGAGGAGACCCAGTACTTC. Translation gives CASSLGGGGEETQYF.

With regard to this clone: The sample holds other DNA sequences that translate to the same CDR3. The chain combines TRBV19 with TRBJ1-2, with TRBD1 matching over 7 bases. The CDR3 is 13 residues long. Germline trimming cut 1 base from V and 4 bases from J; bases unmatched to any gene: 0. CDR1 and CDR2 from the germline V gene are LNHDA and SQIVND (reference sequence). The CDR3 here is CASSIAGGYGYTF. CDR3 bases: TGTGCCAGTAGTATAGCAGGGGGCTATGGCTACACCTTC.

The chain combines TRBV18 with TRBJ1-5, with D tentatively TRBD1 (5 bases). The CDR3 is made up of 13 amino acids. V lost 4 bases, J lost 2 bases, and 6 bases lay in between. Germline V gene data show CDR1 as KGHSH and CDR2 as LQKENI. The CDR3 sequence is CASSQGRNQPQHF. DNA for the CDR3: TGTGCCAGCTCACAGGGGCGCAATCAGCCCCAGCATTTT.

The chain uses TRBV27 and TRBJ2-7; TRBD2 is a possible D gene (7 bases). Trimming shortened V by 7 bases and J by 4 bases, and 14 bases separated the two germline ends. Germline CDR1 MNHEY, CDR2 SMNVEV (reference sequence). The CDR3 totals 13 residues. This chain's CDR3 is CASMMGGQYEQYF. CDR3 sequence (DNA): TGTGCCAGCATGATGGGGGGGCAGTACGAGCAGTACTTC.

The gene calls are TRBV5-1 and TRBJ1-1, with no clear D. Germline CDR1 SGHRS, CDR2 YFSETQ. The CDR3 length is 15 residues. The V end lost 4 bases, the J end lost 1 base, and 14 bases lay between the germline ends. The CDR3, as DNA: TGCGCCAGCAGCCGCCTGGTGGGCGCGAACACTGAAGCTTTCTTT. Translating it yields CASSRLVGANTEAFF.

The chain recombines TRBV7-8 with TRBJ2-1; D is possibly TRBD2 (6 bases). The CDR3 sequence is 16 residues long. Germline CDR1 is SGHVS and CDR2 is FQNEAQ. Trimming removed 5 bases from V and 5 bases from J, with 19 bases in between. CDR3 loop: CASSGFGTLSNNEQFF. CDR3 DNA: TGTGCCAGCAGCGGATTCGGGACTCTCAGTAACAATGAGCAGTTCTTC.

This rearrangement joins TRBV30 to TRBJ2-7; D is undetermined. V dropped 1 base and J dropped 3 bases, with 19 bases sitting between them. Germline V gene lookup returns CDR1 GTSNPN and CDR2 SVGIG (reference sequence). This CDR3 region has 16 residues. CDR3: CAWSAPPPQARYEQYF. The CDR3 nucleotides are TGTGCCTGGAGTGCTCCCCCTCCCCAAGCACGCTACGAGCAGTACTTC.

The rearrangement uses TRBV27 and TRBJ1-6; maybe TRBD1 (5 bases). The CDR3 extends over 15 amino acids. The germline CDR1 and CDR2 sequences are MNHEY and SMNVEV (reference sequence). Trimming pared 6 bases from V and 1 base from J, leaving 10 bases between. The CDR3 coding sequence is TGTGCCAGCAGCGCAGGGAGGTCCTATAATTCACCCCTCCACTTT. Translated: CASSAGRSYNSPLHF.

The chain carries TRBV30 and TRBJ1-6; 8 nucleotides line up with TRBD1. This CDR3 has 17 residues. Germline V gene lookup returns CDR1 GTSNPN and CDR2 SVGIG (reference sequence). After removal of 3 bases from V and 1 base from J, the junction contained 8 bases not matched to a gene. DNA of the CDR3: TGTGCCTGGAGCGCCGGACAGGGTGTATCCTATAATTCACCCCTCCACTTT. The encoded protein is CAWSAGQGVSYNSPLHF.